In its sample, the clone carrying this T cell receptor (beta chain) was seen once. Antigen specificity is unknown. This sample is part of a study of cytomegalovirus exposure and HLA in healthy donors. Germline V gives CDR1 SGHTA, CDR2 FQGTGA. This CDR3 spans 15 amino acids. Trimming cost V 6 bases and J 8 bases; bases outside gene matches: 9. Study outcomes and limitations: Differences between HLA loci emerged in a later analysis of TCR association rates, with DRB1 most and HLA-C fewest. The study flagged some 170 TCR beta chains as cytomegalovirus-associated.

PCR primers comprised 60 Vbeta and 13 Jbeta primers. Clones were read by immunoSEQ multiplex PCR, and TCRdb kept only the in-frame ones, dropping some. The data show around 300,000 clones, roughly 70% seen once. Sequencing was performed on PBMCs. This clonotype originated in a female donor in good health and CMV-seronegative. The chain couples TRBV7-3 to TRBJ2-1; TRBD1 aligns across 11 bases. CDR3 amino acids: CASSQGQGGLDEQFF. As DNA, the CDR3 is TGTGCCAGCAGTCAGGGACAGGGGGGGCTCGATGAGCAGTTCTTC.